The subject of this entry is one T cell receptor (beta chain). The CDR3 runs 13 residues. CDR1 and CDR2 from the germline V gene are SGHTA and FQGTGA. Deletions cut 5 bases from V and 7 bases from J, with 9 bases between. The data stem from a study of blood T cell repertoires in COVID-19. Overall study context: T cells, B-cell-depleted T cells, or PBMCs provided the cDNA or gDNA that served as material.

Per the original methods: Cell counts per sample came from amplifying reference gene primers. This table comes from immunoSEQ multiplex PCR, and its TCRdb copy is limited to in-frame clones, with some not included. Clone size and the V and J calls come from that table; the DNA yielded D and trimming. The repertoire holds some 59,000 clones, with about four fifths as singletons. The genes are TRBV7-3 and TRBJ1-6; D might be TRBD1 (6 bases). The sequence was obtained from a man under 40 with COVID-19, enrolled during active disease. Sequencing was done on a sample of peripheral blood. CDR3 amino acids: CASSPGQNSPLHF. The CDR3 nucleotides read TGTGCCAGCAGCCCCGGACAGAATTCACCCCTCCACTTT. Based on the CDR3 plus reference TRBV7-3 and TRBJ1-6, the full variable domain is GAGVSQTPSNKVTEKGKYVELRCDPISGHTALYWYRQSLGQGPEFLIYFQGTGAADDSGLPNDRFFAVRPEGSVSTLKIQRTERGDSAVYLCASSPGQNSPLHFGNGTRLTVT.